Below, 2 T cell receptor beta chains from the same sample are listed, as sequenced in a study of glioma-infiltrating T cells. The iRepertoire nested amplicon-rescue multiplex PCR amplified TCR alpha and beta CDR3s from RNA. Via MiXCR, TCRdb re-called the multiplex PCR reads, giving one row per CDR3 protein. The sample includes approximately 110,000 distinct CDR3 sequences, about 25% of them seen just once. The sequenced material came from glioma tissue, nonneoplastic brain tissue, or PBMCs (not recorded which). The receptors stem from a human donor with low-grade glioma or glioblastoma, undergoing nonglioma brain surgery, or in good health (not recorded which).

The CDR3: CASSSSGGRSPQHF. For the CDR3, the DNA is TGTGCCAGCAGCTCCTCCGGGGGCCGATCGCCCCAGCATTTT. The chain employs TRBV11-1 and TRBJ1-5; D is perhaps TRBD1 (6 bases). V lost 4 bases and J lost 9, with 16 bases in between. Per the germline V gene, CDR1 is SGHAT and CDR2 is FQDESV (reference sequence). This CDR3 comprises 14 residues.

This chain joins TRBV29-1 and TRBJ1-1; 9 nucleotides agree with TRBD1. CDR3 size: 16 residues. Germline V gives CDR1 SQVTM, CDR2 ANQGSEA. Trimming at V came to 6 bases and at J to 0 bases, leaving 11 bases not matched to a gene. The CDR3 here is CSVPGQGFGMNTEAFF. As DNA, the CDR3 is TGCAGCGTGCCGGGACAGGGTTTTGGAATGAACACTGAAGCTTTCTTT.